Here is one T cell receptor (beta chain) with its context. The antigen is undetermined. This sample is part of a study of vaccination effects on CD4 cells after COVID-19. Here immunoSEQ multiplex PCR was the method, and the copy in TCRdb shows in-frame clones only, minus some. The table includes around 47,000 clones, around 70% detected once. Germline assignment: CDR1 KGHSH and CDR2 LQKENI. Between the trimmed V and J ends, which lost 4 bases and 0 bases, there was a span of 7 bases. This CDR3 has 14 amino acids. Whole-study findings and limits: A shortage of convalescent patients and an absence of early post-infection timepoints characterized the study.

Prior to sequencing, the ViraFEST assay stimulated PBMC with viral peptide pools, which expanded the antigen-specific CD4+ T cells. Cells that had been cultured for less than eleven days were the source of isolated CD4+ T cells. Confirmation by PCR established that the person had SARS-CoV-2 infection between March and December 2020. Sequences were derived from CD4+ T cells from PBMCs cultured with a peptide pool, sampled before COVID-19 vaccination. This TCR was recovered from a human donor who had a prior SARS-CoV-2 infection. The chain uses TRBV18 and TRBJ1-3, with a tentative D call TRBD1 (5 bases). As DNA, the CDR3 is TGTGCCAGCTCACGGGACCACTCTGGAAACACCATATATTTT. Encoded protein: CASSRDHSGNTIYF.